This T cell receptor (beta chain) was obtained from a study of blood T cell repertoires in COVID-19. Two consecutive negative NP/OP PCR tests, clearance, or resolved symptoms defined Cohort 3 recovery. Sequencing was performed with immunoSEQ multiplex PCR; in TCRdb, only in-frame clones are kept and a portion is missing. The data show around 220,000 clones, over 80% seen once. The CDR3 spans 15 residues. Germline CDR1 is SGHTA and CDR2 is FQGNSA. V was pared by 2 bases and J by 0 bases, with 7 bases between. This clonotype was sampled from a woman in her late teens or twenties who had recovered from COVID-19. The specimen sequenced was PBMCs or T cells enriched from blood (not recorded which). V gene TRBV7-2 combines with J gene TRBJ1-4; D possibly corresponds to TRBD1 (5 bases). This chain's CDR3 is CASSLWGATNEKLFF. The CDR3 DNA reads TGTGCCAGCAGCTTATGGGGGGCAACTAATGAAAAACTGTTTTTT.